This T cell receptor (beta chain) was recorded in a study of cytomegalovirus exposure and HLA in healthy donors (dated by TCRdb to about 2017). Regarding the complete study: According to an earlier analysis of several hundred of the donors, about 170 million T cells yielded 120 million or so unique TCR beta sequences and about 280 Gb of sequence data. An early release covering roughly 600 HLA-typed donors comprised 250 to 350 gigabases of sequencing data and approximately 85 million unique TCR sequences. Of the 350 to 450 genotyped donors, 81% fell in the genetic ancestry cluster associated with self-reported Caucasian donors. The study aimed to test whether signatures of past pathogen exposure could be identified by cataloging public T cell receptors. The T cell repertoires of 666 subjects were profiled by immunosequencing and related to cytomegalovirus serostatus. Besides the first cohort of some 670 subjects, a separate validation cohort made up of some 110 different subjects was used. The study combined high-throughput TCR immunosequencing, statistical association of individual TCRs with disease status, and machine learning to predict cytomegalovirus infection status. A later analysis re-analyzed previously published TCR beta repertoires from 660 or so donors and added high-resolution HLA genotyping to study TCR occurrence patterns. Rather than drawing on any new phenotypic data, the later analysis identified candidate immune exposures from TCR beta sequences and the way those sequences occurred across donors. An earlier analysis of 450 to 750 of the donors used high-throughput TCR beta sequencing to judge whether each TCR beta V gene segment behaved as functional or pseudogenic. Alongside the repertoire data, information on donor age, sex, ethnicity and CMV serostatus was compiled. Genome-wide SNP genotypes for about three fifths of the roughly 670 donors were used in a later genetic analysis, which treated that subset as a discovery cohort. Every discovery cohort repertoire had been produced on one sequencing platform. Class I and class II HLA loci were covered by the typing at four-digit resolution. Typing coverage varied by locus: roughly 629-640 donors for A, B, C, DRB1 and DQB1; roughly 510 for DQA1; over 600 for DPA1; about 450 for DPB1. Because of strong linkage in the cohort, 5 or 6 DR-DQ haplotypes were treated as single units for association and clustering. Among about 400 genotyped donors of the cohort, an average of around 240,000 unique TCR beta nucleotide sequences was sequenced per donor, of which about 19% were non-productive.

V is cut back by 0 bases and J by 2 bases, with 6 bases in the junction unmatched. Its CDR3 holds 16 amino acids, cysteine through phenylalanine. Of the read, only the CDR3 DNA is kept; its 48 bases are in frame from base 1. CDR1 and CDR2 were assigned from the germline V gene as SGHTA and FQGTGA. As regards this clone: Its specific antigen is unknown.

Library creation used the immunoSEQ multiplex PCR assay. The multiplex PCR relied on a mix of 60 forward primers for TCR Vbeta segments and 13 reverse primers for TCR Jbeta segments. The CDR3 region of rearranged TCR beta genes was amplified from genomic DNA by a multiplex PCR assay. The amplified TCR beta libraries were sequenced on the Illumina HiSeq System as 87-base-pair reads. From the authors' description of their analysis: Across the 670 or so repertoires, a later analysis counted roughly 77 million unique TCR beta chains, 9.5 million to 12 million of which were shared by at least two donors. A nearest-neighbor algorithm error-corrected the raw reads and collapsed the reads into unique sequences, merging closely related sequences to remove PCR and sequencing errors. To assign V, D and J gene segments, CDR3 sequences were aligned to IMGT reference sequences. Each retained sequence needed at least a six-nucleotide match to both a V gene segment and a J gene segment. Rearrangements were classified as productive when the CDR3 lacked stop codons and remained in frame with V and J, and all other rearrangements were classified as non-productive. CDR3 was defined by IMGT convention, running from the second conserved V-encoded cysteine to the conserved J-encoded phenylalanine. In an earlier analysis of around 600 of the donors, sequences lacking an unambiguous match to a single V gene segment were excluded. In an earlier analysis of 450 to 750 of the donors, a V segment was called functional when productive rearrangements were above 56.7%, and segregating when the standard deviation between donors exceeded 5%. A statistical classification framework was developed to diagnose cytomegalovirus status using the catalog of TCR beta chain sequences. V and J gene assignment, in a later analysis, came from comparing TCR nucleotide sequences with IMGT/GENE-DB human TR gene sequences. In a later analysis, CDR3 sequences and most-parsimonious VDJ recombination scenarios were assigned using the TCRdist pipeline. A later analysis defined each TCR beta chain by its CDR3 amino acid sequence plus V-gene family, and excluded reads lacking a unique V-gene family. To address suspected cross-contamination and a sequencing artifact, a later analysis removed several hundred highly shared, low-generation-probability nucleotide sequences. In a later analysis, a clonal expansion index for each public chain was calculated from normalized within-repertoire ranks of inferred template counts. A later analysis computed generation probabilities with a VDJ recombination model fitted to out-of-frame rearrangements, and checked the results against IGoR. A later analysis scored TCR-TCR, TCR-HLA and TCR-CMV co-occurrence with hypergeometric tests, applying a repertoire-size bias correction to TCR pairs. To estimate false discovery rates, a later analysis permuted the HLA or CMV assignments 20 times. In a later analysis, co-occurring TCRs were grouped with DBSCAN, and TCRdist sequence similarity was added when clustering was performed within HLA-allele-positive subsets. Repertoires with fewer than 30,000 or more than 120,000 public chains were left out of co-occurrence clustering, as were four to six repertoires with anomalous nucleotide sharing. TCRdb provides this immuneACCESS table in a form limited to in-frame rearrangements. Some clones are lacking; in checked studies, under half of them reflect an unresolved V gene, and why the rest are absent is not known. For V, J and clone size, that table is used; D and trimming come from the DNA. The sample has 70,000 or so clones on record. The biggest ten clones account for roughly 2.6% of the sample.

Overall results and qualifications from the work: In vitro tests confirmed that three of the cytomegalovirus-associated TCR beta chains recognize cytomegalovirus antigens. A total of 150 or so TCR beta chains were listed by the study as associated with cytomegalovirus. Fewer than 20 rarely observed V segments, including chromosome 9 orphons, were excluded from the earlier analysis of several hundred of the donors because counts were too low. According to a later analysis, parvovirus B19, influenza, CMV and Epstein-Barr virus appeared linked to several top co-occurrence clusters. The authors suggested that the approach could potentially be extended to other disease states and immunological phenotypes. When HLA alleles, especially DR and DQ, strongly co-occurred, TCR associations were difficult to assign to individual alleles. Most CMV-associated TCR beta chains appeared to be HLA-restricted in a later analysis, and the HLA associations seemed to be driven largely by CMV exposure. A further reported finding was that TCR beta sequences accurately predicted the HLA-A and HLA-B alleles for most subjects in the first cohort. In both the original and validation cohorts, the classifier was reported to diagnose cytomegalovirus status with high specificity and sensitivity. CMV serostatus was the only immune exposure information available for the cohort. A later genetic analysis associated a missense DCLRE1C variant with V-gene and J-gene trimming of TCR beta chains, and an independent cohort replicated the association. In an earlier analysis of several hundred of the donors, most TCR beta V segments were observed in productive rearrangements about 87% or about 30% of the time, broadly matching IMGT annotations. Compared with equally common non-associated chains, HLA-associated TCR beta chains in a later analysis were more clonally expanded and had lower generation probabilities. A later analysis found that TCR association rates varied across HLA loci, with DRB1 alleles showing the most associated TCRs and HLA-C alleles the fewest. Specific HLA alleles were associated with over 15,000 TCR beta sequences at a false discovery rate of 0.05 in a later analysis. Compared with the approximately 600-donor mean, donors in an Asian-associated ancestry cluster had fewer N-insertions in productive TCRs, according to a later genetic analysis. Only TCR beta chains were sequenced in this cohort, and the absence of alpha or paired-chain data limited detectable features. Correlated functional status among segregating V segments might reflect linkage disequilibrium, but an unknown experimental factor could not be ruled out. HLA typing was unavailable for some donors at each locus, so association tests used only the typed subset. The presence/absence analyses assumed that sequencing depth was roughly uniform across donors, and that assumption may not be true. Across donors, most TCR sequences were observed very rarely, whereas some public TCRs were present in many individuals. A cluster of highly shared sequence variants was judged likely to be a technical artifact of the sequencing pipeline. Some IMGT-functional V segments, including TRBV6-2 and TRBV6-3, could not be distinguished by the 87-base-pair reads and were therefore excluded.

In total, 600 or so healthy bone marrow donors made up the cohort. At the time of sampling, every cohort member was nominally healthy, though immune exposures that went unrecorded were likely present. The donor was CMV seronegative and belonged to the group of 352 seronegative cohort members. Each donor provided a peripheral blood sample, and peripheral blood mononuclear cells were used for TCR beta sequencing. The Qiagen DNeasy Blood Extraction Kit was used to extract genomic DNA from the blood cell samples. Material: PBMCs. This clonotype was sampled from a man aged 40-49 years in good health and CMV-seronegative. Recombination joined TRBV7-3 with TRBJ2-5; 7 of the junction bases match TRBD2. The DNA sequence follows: TGTGCCAGCAGCTTAACTGGGCCCGGGGGGCAAGAGACCCAGTACTTC. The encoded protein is CASSLTGPGGQETQYF.